These 24 T cell receptor beta chains were all obtained from the same sample, sequenced in a study of tumor-infiltrating lymphocytes in localized non-small cell lung cancer. Sequencing used immunoSEQ multiplex PCR; TCRdb keeps in-frame clones, though not all of them. The table has about 12,000 clones, approximately 79% seen once. Sequenced material: lung tumor tissue. The receptors were sampled from a human donor with non-small cell lung cancer.

This clone came up a few times. This chain connects TRBV7-2 to TRBJ2-7; possibly TRBD1 for D (7 bases). The CDR3 consists of 17 residues. V was clipped by 2 bases and J by 5 bases, with 22 bases between them. In germline, CDR1 is SGHTA, CDR2 FQGNSA. The CDR3 here is CASSLFFGASRGDEQYF. CDR3 nucleotide sequence: TGTGCCAGCAGCTTATTTTTCGGGGCTAGCAGGGGGGACGAGCAGTACTTC. Full variable domain (rest looked up from reference TRBV7-2 and TRBJ2-7): GAGVSQSPSNKVTEKGKDVELRCDPISGHTALYWYRQSLGQGLEFLIYFQGNSAPDKSGLPSDRFSAERTGGSVSTLTIQRTQQEDSAVYLCASSLFFGASRGDEQYFGPGTRLTVT.

The V gene is TRBV7-9, the J gene TRBJ2-1; 11 bases match TRBD2. Germline values: CDR1 SEHNR, CDR2 FQNEAQ (reference sequence). This CDR3 contains 14 residues. V lost 8 bases, J lost 1 base, and 1 base stayed unmatched. The CDR3 spells CASRLAGSYNEQFF. The CDR3 nucleotides are TGTGCCAGCCGACTAGCGGGATCCTACAATGAGCAGTTCTTC.

V usage is TRBV7-2 and J usage is TRBJ1-1; D gene ambiguous. Germline V lookup: CDR1 SGHTA, CDR2 FQGNSA. This CDR3 has 12 residues. Deletions cut 2 bases from V and 7 bases from J, with 8 bases between. The CDR3, as DNA: TGTGCCAGCAGCTTACGGATAAGTGAAGCTTTCTTT. This translates into CASSLRISEAFF. The full variable domain, completed using reference TRBV7-2 and TRBJ1-1, is GAGVSQSPSNKVTEKGKDVELRCDPISGHTALYWYRQSLGQGLEFLIYFQGNSAPDKSGLPSDRFSAERTGGSVSTLTIQRTQQEDSAVYLCASSLRISEAFFGQGTRLTVV.

The V and J genes are TRBV6-4 and TRBJ2-1, with D perhaps TRBD1 (5 bases). The germline V and J ends were trimmed by 3 bases and 5 bases, with 8 bases remaining between them. The CDR3 consists of 13 residues. Germline loops: CDR1 MRHNA, CDR2 SNTAGT. The chain's CDR3 is CASSDDSHNEQFF. CDR3 nucleotide sequence: TGTGCCAGCAGTGATGACAGCCACAATGAGCAGTTCTTC.

The CDR3 DNA is TGTGCCAGCAGCCCTGACAGGGACTATGGCTACACCTTC. Amino acids: CASSPDRDYGYTF. The genes are TRBV7-2 and TRBJ1-2; 7 bases align to TRBD1. The CDR3 runs to 13 residues. Unmatched junction bases numbered 3, after V lost 5 bases and J lost 3 bases. The germline CDR1 and CDR2 sequences are SGHTA and FQGNSA.

V usage is TRBV7-9 and J usage is TRBJ2-3, with D tentatively TRBD1 (7 bases). V shed 4 bases and J shed 2 bases, with 22 bases lying between them. The CDR3 runs to 18 residues. Germline loops: CDR1 SEHNR, CDR2 FQNEAQ (reference sequence). CDR3 region: CASSSTSGDRVDTDTQYF. In nucleotides, the CDR3 is TGTGCCAGCAGCTCTACGTCGGGAGACAGGGTGGACACAGATACGCAGTATTTT.

V gene TRBV30 combines with J gene TRBJ1-1; D call uncertain. CDR1 is GTSNPN and CDR2 is SVGIG in the germline V gene (reference sequence). Trimming pared 0 bases from V and 4 bases from J, leaving 3 bases between. The length of the CDR3 is 11 residues. The CDR3 is CAWSVTTEAFF. CDR3 nucleotide sequence: TGTGCCTGGAGTGTCACCACTGAAGCTTTCTTT.

The gene calls are TRBV9 and TRBJ2-1, with 8 bases aligning to TRBD2. The CDR3 covers 14 residues. Germline-derived CDR1 and CDR2 are SGDLS and YYNGEE. Trimming at V came to 7 bases and at J to 10 bases, leaving 13 bases not matched to a gene. CDR3 residues: CASSSAGGPPEQFF. The CDR3 DNA reads TGTGCCAGCTCATCGGCGGGAGGACCGCCGGAGCAGTTCTTC.

CDR3 protein: CASSQAPIGTEDQPQHF. Written as DNA, the CDR3 is TGCGCCAGCAGCCAAGCACCCATCGGGACAGAGGATCAGCCCCAGCATTTT. The chain has TRBV4-1 and TRBJ1-5, with 7 positions matching TRBD1. This CDR3 is 17 amino acids long. V lost 1 base, J lost 5 bases, and 11 bases stayed unmatched. Looked up from germline, CDR1 is MGHRA and CDR2 is YSYEKL.

This clone appeared once. The V call is TRBV2, the J call TRBJ2-1; 9 bases map to TRBD1. In germline, CDR1 is SNHLY, CDR2 FYNNEI. There are 15 residues in the CDR3. The junction had 10 bases not matched to a gene; V was cut back by 7 bases and J by 6 bases. The CDR3 reads CASTIPGQGRNEQFF. In nucleotides, the CDR3 is TGTGCCAGCACCATTCCGGGACAGGGTCGCAATGAGCAGTTCTTC.

The V and J genes are TRBV28 and TRBJ1-2; TRBD1 aligns across 9 bases. V lost 5 bases and J lost 6; bases outside the gene matches: 1. Germline lookup yields CDR1 MDHEN and CDR2 SYDVKM. This CDR3 region has 12 residues. The CDR3 is CASSGTGNGYTF. The CDR3 nucleotides read TGTGCCAGCAGTGGGACAGGGAATGGCTACACCTTC.

This clone was observed a handful of times. The chain couples TRBV5-6 to TRBJ1-5; tentatively, D is TRBD1 (6 bases). The V gene's germline CDR1 is SGHDT and CDR2 YYEEEE. Trimming removed 1 base at V and 0 bases at J, with 14 bases between. This CDR3 has 17 residues. CDR3 nucleotides: TGTGCCAGCAGCTTGACTAGGGGGGTTTATAGCAATCAGCCCCAGCATTTT. It is translated as CASSLTRGVYSNQPQHF.

The rearrangement links TRBV11-2 to TRBJ2-7; 11 bases map to TRBD1. CDR1 is SGHAT and CDR2 is FQNNGV in the germline V gene. The trim removed 4 bases at V and 6 bases at J, leaving 2 bases unmatched. CDR3 length equals 13 residues. In DNA, the CDR3 is TGTGCCAGCAGCTGGGGGACAGGGGGCGAGCAGTACTTC. This codes for CASSWGTGGEQYF.

This clone has only one observation. This chain uses TRBV7-2 with TRBJ2-6; D gene unclear. The CDR3 is 16 residues long. The germline V gene has CDR1 SGHTA and CDR2 FQGNSA. Trimming removed 1 base from V and 1 base from J, with 8 bases in between. The CDR3 region is CASSLGRLSGANVLTF. The CDR3, as DNA: TGTGCCAGCAGCTTAGGCAGGTTGTCTGGGGCCAACGTCCTGACTTTC.

The chain has TRBV4-1 and TRBJ2-1, with TRBD2 matching over 7 bases. The germline V gene has CDR1 MGHRA and CDR2 YSYEKL. V lost 5 bases and J lost 4; bases outside the gene matches: 8. The CDR3 spans 15 residues. The CDR3, as DNA: TGCGCCAGCAGCTTTTTGGGCGGGAGATACAATGAGCAGTTCTTC. It specifies CASSFLGGRYNEQFF.

The chain is built from TRBV7-8 and TRBJ1-2; D possibly corresponds to TRBD1 (5 bases). CDR1 is SGHVS and CDR2 is FQNEAQ in the germline V gene. The CDR3 has 14 residues. Trimming removed 2 bases at V and 7 bases at J, with 14 bases between. The CDR3 nucleotides read TGTGCCAGCAGCTTAATTCAGGCAGGGCCTGGCTACACCTTC. It codes for CASSLIQAGPGYTF.

The chain has TRBV2 and TRBJ1-1, with a tentative D call TRBD1 (5 bases). In germline, CDR1 is SNHLY, CDR2 FYNNEI. This CDR3 is 13 amino acids long. The ends were cut back, 4 bases at V and 1 base at J, with 7 bases in the middle. CDR3 nucleotides: TGTGCCAGCAGTGCCGGGGCGAACACTGAAGCTTTCTTT. Amino acids: CASSAGANTEAFF. Together with reference TRBV2 and TRBJ1-1, the CDR3 gives the full variable domain: EPEVTQTPSHQVTQMGQEVILRCVPISNHLYFYWYRQILGQKVEFLVSFYNNEISEKSEIFDDQFSVERPDGSNFTLKIRSTKLEDSAMYFCASSAGANTEAFFGQGTRLTVV.

This chain uses TRBV2 with TRBJ1-4; D uncertain. The germline CDR1 and CDR2 sequences are SNHLY and FYNNEI. This CDR3 is built from 16 residues. Trimming shortened V by 6 bases and J by 2 bases, and 16 bases separated the two germline ends. The CDR3 spells CASRRAGGITNEKLFF. The CDR3 nucleotides are TGTGCCAGCAGGCGGGCAGGTGGGATCACTAATGAAAAACTGTTTTTT. Variable domain in full (rest from reference TRBV2 and TRBJ1-4): EPEVTQTPSHQVTQMGQEVILRCVPISNHLYFYWYRQILGQKVEFLVSFYNNEISEKSEIFDDQFSVERPDGSNFTLKIRSTKLEDSAMYFCASRRAGGITNEKLFFGSGTQLSVL.

This clone showed up just once. The CDR3 region is CASSPRLGQGALGEQYF. The DNA of the CDR3 is TGTGCCAGCAGCCCACGCCTCGGACAGGGGGCTTTAGGCGAGCAGTACTTC. This sequence joins TRBV7-6 and TRBJ2-7, with 11 bases fitting TRBD1. The CDR3 totals 17 residues. Losses at the gene ends were 5 bases for V and 6 bases for J; bases not matched to a gene: 15. Per germline, CDR1 SGHVS and CDR2 FNYEAQ.

This chain links TRBV19 with TRBJ1-5, with 7 bases matching TRBD1. This CDR3 is built from 15 residues. Germline V gene sequence: CDR1 LNHDA, CDR2 SQIVND (reference sequence). The V gene end was trimmed by 7 bases and the J gene end by 4 bases; junction bases not matched to a gene: 10. The CDR3 DNA reads as TGTGCCAGTAACTCGGGACAGCTAGGGAATCAGCCCCAGCATTTT. Its translation is CASNSGQLGNQPQHF.

This chain uses TRBV5-1 with TRBJ2-7; TRBD2 matches at 8 bases. The CDR3 is made up of 16 amino acids. Trimming removed 1 base from V and 0 bases from J; junction bases left unmatched: 6. The germline V gene has CDR1 SGHRS and CDR2 YFSETQ. The CDR3 reads CASSLSSGGASYEQYF. The CDR3 DNA reads TGCGCCAGCAGCTTGTCCTCGGGGGGGGCCTCCTACGAGCAGTACTTC.

The chain recombines TRBV10-3 with TRBJ2-3, with 10 positions matching TRBD2. There are 15 residues in the CDR3. Per germline, CDR1 ENHRY and CDR2 SYGVKD. Trimming cost V 4 bases and J 5 bases; bases outside gene matches: 6. The CDR3 nucleotides read TGTGCCATCAGTGGGGGACTAGCGTCAGGAGATACGCAGTATTTT. Its protein product is CAISGGLASGDTQYF.

The CDR3 loop reads CASSQVRDNYGYTF. For the CDR3, the DNA is TGCGCCAGCAGCCAAGTGAGGGATAACTATGGCTACACCTTC. The gene calls are TRBV4-3 and TRBJ1-2; D not resolved. Germline V gene data show CDR1 as LGHNA and CDR2 as YSLEER. Deletions cut 1 base from V and 1 base from J, with 7 bases between. The CDR3 spans 14 residues.

The rearrangement uses TRBV5-1 and TRBJ1-3, with unresolved D. V gave up 0 bases and J gave up 4 bases, with 8 bases separating them. There are 14 residues in the CDR3. Germline CDR1 SGHRS, CDR2 YFSETQ. CDR3 nucleotides: TGCGCCAGCAGCTTGGTTGGGTGGGGAAACACCATATATTTT. As protein: CASSLVGWGNTIYF. Supplemented by reference TRBV5-1 and TRBJ1-3, the full variable domain reads KAGVTQTPRYLIKTRGQQVTLSCSPISGHRSVSWYQQTPGQGLQFLFEYFSETQRNKGNFPGRFSGRQFSNSRSEMNVSTLELGDSALYLCASSLVGWGNTIYFGEGSWLTVV.